This entry lists 16 T cell receptor beta chains sequenced from one sample in a study of T cells in tuberculosis. Assay used: immunoSEQ multiplex PCR; TCRdb lists only in-frame clones, some missing. The sample records 20,000 to 25,000 clones, 75% to 90% being singletons. The sequenced sample was PBMCs. The receptors were gathered from a donor aged 5 to 30 with latent tuberculosis or without tuberculosis infection.

The V call is TRBV11-2, the J call TRBJ1-2; TRBD1 might be the D (5 bases). The CDR3 has 17 residues. Between the trimmed V and J ends, which lost 6 bases and 0 bases, there was a span of 20 bases. Germline CDR1 SGHAT, CDR2 FQNNGV. CDR3 protein: CASRRGGQVRSNYGYTF. In DNA, the CDR3 is TGTGCCAGCAGAAGGGGAGGGCAGGTTAGATCTAACTATGGCTACACCTTC.

The J gene is TRBJ1-5, the V gene TRBV4-2, with 10 positions matching TRBD1. V shed 1 base, J shed 2 bases, and the junction held 2 bases outside the gene matches. The CDR3 length is 16 residues. Germline lookup yields CDR1 LGHNA and CDR2 YNFKEQ. CDR3 DNA sequence: TGTGCCAGCAGCCAAGGGGACAGGGGCGGCAATCAGCCCCAGCATTTT. It specifies CASSQGDRGGNQPQHF.

This rearrangement joins TRBV19 to TRBJ1-1, with no clear D. V gave up 0 bases and J gave up 2 bases, with 10 bases separating them. Germline values: CDR1 LNHDA, CDR2 SQIVND (reference sequence). CDR3 length: 15 residues. The CDR3 protein is CASSIEATINTEAFF. CDR3 bases: TGTGCCAGTAGTATAGAAGCCACCATAAACACTGAAGCTTTCTTT.

This clone was counted between two and nine times. J is TRBJ2-5 and V is TRBV2; D remains unclear. The CDR3 totals 13 residues. Germline V gene data show CDR1 as SNHLY and CDR2 as FYNNEI. Trimming left V 2 bases short and J 1 base short, with 5 bases between. DNA of the CDR3: TGTGCCAGCAGTGAAACAGTCCAAGAGACCCAGTACTTC. It encodes CASSETVQETQYF.

This clone was seen just once. V and J are TRBV7-8 and TRBJ1-2; TRBD1 matches at 7 bases. Germline CDR1 is SGHVS and CDR2 is FQNEAQ. The junction had 10 bases not matched to a gene; V was cut back by 0 bases and J by 6 bases. The CDR3 is made up of 16 amino acids. As DNA, the CDR3 is TGTGCCAGCAGCTTAGCGAACAGGGGATCTCGCCATGGCTACACCTTC. Amino acid sequence: CASSLANRGSRHGYTF.

This clone has more than one count but fewer than ten. The V and J genes are TRBV30 and TRBJ1-5; maybe TRBD1 (5 bases). CDR1 is GTSNPN, CDR2 SVGIG, per germline (reference sequence). The V end was cut by 1 base, the J end by 4 bases, with 8 bases between. This CDR3 has 13 residues. CDR3 loop: CAWSGQLNQPQHF. The DNA for the CDR3 is TGTGCCTGGAGTGGACAGTTAAATCAGCCCCAGCATTTT.

The V and J genes are TRBV6-5 and TRBJ2-5, with 11 bases that match TRBD2. The CDR3 runs 16 residues. Per germline, CDR1 MNHEY and CDR2 SVGAGI. J gave up 9 bases and V 2 bases, and 11 bases lay outside the gene matches. CDR3 coding DNA: TGTGCCAGCAGTTACGTGACTAGCGGGGTGGATAGGCCCCAGTACTTC. Translating gives CASSYVTSGVDRPQYF.

The chain combines TRBV27 with TRBJ2-3; the match to TRBD2 covers 8 bases. This CDR3 has 14 amino acids. V lost 6 bases to trimming and J lost 0 bases; unmatched junction nucleotides: 2. In germline, CDR1 is MNHEY, CDR2 SMNVEV (reference sequence). The CDR3 sequence: CASSPGGSTDTQYF. CDR3 coding DNA: TGTGCCAGCAGCCCGGGGGGGAGCACAGATACGCAGTATTTT.

This chain joins TRBV4-1 and TRBJ2-7; D not resolved. The CDR3 has 14 residues. Germline lookup yields CDR1 MGHRA and CDR2 YSYEKL. The ends were cut back, 1 base at V and 5 bases at J, with 12 bases in the middle. The CDR3 here is CASSQAESRDEQYF. The CDR3 DNA sequence: TGCGCCAGCAGCCAAGCCGAGAGTCGGGACGAGCAGTACTTC.

This clone appeared a single time. The chain combines TRBV13 with TRBJ2-3, with a possible D match to TRBD1 (6 bases). V was cut by 2 bases and J by 1 base, with 10 bases left in between. This CDR3 comprises 15 residues. The germline CDR1 and CDR2 sequences are PRHDT and FYEKMQ (reference sequence). The CDR3 loop reads CASSLQGPGTDTQYF. CDR3 DNA sequence: TGTGCCAGCAGCTTACAGGGGCCGGGCACAGATACGCAGTATTTT.

The V call is TRBV7-2, the J call TRBJ1-3; weak D call: TRBD1 (6 bases). Germline values: CDR1 SGHTA, CDR2 FQGNSA. Trimming removed 5 bases at V and 1 base at J, with 12 bases between. This CDR3 contains 15 residues. For the CDR3, the DNA is TGTGCCAGCAGCGACAGCACAGGGTCTGGAAACACCATATATTTT. Translating gives CASSDSTGSGNTIYF.

The chain is built from TRBV5-6 and TRBJ2-7, with TRBD2 matching over 13 bases. There are 15 residues in the CDR3. V trimming: 7 bases; J trimming: 2 bases; junction bases outside the gene matches: 6. In germline, CDR1 is SGHDT, CDR2 YYEEEE. Here the CDR3 reads CASFELAGGPYEQYF. The CDR3 DNA reads as TGTGCCAGCTTTGAACTAGCGGGGGGGCCCTACGAGCAGTACTTC.

This clone was counted once. The gene calls are TRBV7-2 and TRBJ1-5; D is unresolved. CDR1 and CDR2 (germline): SGHTA, FQGNSA. The germline V and J ends were trimmed by 1 base and 3 bases, with 10 bases remaining between them. This CDR3 has 15 amino acids. For the CDR3, the DNA is TGTGCCAGCAGCTTAGACGGACTGATCAATCAGCCCCAGCATTTT. Translation gives CASSLDGLINQPQHF.

In nucleotides, the CDR3 is TGCGCCAGCAGCTTACCGACGGGAGGGGGCACAGATACGCAGTATTTT. Its protein product is CASSLPTGGGTDTQYF. The chain joins TRBV5-1 to TRBJ2-3; 8 nucleotides match TRBD2. The germline CDR1 and CDR2 sequences are SGHRS and YFSETQ. The CDR3 contains 16 residues. With V trimmed by 2 bases and J by 1 base, 6 bases remained unmatched.

The gene calls are TRBV15 and TRBJ1-1; 10 nucleotides agree with TRBD1. The ends lost 1 base at V and 11 bases at J; junction bases unmatched: 4. Germline CDR1 is LNHNV and CDR2 is YYDKDF (reference sequence). The CDR3 runs 13 residues. CDR3 DNA: TGTGCCACCAGCAGAGGACAGGGGGCGCAGGCTTTCTTT. Its translation: CATSRGQGAQAFF. Full variable domain (remainder filled in from reference TRBV15 and TRBJ1-1): DAMVIQNPRYQVTQFGKPVTLSCSQTLNHNVMYWYQQKSSQAPKLLFHYYDKDFNNEADTPDNFQSRRPNTSFCFLDIRSPGLGDTAMYLCATSRGQGAQAFFGQGTRLTVV.

The CDR3 sequence is CASSQTGPNSPLHF. DNA of the CDR3: TGCGCCAGCAGCCAAACAGGGCCCAATTCACCCCTCCACTTT. The V and J genes are TRBV4-1 and TRBJ1-6; a possible D gene is TRBD1 (6 bases). V was cut by 2 bases and J by 7 bases, with 9 bases left in between. CDR1 MGHRA and CDR2 YSYEKL come from the germline V gene. There are 14 residues in the CDR3.